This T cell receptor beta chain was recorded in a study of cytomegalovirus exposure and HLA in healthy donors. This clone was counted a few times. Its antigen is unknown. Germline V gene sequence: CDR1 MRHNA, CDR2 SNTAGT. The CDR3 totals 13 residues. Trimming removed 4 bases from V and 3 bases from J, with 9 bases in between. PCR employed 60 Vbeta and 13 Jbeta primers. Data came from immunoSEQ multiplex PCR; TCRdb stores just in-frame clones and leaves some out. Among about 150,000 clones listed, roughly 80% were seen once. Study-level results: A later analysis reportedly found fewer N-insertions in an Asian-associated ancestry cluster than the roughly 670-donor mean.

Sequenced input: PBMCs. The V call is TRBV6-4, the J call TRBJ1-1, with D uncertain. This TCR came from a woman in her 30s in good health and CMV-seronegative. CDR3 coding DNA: TGTGCCAGCAGTGTGGATCGGGACACTGAAGCTTTCTTT. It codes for CASSVDRDTEAFF.